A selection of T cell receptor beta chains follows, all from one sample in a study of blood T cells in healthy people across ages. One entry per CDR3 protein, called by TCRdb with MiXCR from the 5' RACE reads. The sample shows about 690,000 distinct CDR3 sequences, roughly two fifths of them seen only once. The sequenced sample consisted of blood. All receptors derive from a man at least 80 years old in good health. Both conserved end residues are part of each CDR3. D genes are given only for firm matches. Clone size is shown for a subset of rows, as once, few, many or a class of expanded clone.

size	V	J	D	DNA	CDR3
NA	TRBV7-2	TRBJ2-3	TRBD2	TGTGCCAGCAGCCCCGGGGGGGTGGGGCGCACAGATACGCAGTATTTT	CASSPGGVGRTDTQYF
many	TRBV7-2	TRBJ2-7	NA	TGTGCCAGCAGCCCCACTAACTACGAGCAGTACTTC	CASSPTNYEQYF
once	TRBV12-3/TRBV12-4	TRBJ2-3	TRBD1	TGTGCCATAGCGCCGGGGACAGCTGGCACAGATACGCAGTATTTT	CAIAPGTAGTDTQYF
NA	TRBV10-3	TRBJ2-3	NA	TGTGCCATCAGTGAGTCGAACACAGATACGCAGTATTTT	CAISESNTDTQYF
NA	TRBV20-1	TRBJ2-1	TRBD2	TGCAGTGCTACCCTAGCGGGGGGCTACAATGAGCAGTTCTTC	CSATLAGGYNEQFF
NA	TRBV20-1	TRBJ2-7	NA	TGCAGTACTCCCAGGGGTTTTGGGTCCTACGAGCAGTACTTC	CSTPRGFGSYEQYF
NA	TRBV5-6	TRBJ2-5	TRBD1	TGTGCCAGCAGGTTGACAGGGCAAGAGACCCAGTACTTC	CASRLTGQETQYF
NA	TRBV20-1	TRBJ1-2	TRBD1	TGCAGTGCATCCGGGACAGGGAGTCCCCCTGACTATGGCTACACCTTC	CSASGTGSPPDYGYTF
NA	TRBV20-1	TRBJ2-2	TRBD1	TGCAGTGCTATCGGGACAGGGTGGGACACCGGGGAGCTGTTTTTT	CSAIGTGWDTGELFF
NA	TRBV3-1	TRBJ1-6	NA	TGTGCCAGCAGCAAGGACAGAAGGTCACCCCTCCACTTT	CASSKDRRSPLHF
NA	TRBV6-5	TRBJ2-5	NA	TGTGCCAGCAGTTACTCGAGGAACGAACAAGAGACCCAGTACTTC	CASSYSRNEQETQYF
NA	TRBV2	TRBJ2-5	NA	TGTGCCAGCCGGCCTGGAGCCGGGACCCAGTACTTC	CASRPGAGTQYF
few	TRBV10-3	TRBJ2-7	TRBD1	TGTGCCATGTCGGATGGGGGACAGGGATACGAGCAGTACTTC	CAMSDGGQGYEQYF
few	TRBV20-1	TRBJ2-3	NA	TGCAGTGCTAGAGTTAGGTACGGGGAGGATACGCAGTATTTT	CSARVRYGEDTQYF
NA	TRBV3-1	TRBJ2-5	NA	TGTGCCAGCAGCCAGACCCGGAGCCCGGCGGAGACCCAGTACTTC	CASSQTRSPAETQYF
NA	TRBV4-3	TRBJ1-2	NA	TGCGCCAGCAGCCAAGATTTTGGGGGTTTAAGGGGCTACACCTTC	CASSQDFGGLRGYTF
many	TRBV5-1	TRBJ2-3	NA	TGCGCCAGCAAACAGGGAGGCACAGATACGCAGTATTTT	CASKQGGTDTQYF